A single T cell receptor (beta chain) is shown here with its context. The antigen is unknown. The PCR made use of 60 Vbeta and 13 Jbeta primers. TCRdb's copy holds only in-frame clones and misses some; the assay was immunoSEQ multiplex PCR. The sample shows 210,000 or so clones, approximately 82% of them seen only once. V was shortened by 0 bases and J by 0 bases, with 7 bases between the two germline ends. CDR1 and CDR2 from the germline V gene are SGDLS and YYNGEE. The CDR3 consists of 15 residues. The data were taken from a study of cytomegalovirus exposure and HLA in healthy donors. General observations from the study: Reportedly, diagnosis of cytomegalovirus status by the classifier showed high specificity and sensitivity. Some V segments, including TRBV6-2 and TRBV6-3, were excluded as indistinguishable. A later analysis found TCR association rates differed by HLA locus, highest for DRB1 and lowest for HLA-C. TCR beta chain V- and J-gene trimming was linked, in a later analysis, to a missense variant in DCLRE1C.

This sequence was found in a man aged 18 to 35 in good health and CMV-seronegative. Sequenced material: PBMCs. The chain has TRBV9 and TRBJ1-5; no clear D gene. Here the CDR3 DNA reads TGTGCCAGCAGCGTAGATTCCGGTAGCAATCAGCCCCAGCATTTT. It yields the protein CASSVDSGSNQPQHF.